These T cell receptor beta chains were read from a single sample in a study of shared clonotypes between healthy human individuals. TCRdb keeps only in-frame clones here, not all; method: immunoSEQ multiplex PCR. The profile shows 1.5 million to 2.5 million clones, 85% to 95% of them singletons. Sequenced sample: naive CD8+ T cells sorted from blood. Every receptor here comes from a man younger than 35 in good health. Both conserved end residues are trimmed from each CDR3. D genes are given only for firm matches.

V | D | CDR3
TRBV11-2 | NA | ASSLVSGPKLGLFEQY
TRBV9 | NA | ASSVERDQTSTDTQY
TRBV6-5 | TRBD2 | ASSLTSGKLDTQY
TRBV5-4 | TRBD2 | ASSFGTSGLNEQF
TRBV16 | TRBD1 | ASSRGQVLNTEAF
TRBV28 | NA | ASSFPGLSGNTIY
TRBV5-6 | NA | ASSFLEGYEQY
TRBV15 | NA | ATSRDRSEGSPLH
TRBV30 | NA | AWSTGFWDEQF
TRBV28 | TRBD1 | ASSPTGTGDEQY
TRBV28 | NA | ASSDITGNEQF
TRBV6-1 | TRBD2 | ASSEGFGGASFYEQY
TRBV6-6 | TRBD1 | ASSPTGGEF
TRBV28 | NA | ASNTLGGSNQPQH
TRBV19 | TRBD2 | ASSIQTGGTQY
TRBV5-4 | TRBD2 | ASSPIGGFYEQY
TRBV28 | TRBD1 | ASSLFRGSGEQY
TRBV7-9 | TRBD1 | ASHPGTGGPLEGEQY
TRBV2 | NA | ASSEAETGLPNTEAF
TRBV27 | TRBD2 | ASSWTSGAYNEQF
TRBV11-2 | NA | ASSLGPSYEQY
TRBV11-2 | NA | ASSSPFLDLPPDTQY
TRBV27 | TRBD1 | ASSLIPGQGGWELF
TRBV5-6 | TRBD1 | ASSLETGGYTGELF
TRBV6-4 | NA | ASSVRSNSYNEQF
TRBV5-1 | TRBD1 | ASSLWAGGLNTEAF
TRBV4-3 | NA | ASSRTSYDTGELF
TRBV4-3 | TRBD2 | ASSQVGAGGPSEQF
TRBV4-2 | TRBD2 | ASSQVAGEVYEQY
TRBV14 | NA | ASSPMAGRDTEAF
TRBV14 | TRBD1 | ASSQDLGQGLHGELF
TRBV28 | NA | ASSLGQTHEQY
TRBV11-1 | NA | ASSLPQGGSEQY
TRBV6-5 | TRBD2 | ASSYTPVAGGNEQF
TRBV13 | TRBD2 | ASSLGLAGGDEQY
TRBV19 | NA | ASSIAGDRYGYT
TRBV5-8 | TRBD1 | ASSWDSYEQY
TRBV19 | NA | ASSRDGEETQY
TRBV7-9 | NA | ASSLEGFGYNEQF
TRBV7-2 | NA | ASSPGTIEAF
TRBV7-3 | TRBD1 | ASSRQGHGELF
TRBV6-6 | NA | ASSTETVTPAYEQY
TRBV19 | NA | ASSIGPDTQY
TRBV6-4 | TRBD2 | ASSDSGTSGGYEQY
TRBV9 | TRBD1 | ASSAWDSNTEAF
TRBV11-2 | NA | ASSSQETQY
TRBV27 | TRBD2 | ASSPGTSGGAETQY